This is a list of T cell receptor beta chains from one sample in a study of cytomegalovirus exposure and HLA in healthy donors. Produced via immunoSEQ multiplex PCR; TCRdb's table is partial and in-frame only. This sample has around 180,000 clones, with around 85% found just once. Source material: PBMCs. These receptor sequences come from a man between 18 and 35 years old in good health and CMV-seronegative. The CDR3 runs from the conserved cysteine through the conserved F or W. The D gene is left open where the match is weak. Rows may omit the clone size; those that give it use once, few, many or a size class.

v_gene	j_gene	abundance	len	d_gene	CDR3aa
TRBV5-8	TRBJ1-4	.	16	.	CASSRIYSGTPEKLFF
TRBV9	TRBJ1-1	once	13	.	CASSVDMNTEAFF
TRBV7-2	TRBJ1-2	.	15	.	CASSPAPQGNYGCTF
TRBV13	TRBJ1-6	once	17	TRBD1	CASSLSTGSSYNSPLHF
TRBV21-1	TRBJ2-7	once	13	.	CASSTRDSYEQYF
TRBV7-9	TRBJ2-7	.	14	.	CASSMRRGSYEQYF
TRBV7-2	TRBJ1-2	.	16	TRBD1	CASSFRPGQRGYGYTF
TRBV12-5	TRBJ2-3	once	16	TRBD2	CASGFISGAITDTQYF
TRBV2	TRBJ2-5	.	13	TRBD2	CASKKRERETQYF
TRBV2	TRBJ2-2	.	13	.	CASSDGDTGELFF
TRBV6-1	TRBJ2-3	.	14	TRBD2	CATPGTSGIGTQYF
TRBV7-9	TRBJ2-7	few	12	.	CASSSGFGEQYF
TRBV5-6	TRBJ2-5	once	15	.	CASSLGRREQETQYF
TRBV5-6	TRBJ2-1	.	17	.	CASSSRVGHPPYNEQFF
TRBV28	TRBJ2-2	.	16	TRBD1	CASSLPDRGRTGELFF
TRBV9	TRBJ1-1	few	17	.	CASSVGVEGGKNTEAFF
TRBV9	TRBJ1-5	.	15	.	CASSVEPGPNQPQHF
TRBV2	TRBJ2-7	.	11	.	CASSSRYEQYF
TRBV19	TRBJ2-5	once	16	TRBD1	CASSMGQGPYQETQYF
TRBV7-9	.	.	15	.	CASSPSRDSSYEQYF
TRBV25-1	TRBJ2-7	.	17	.	CASSEYFGSPGSYEQYF
TRBV7-9	TRBJ2-3	.	16	TRBD1	CASSLGGRGITDTQYF
TRBV5-1	TRBJ1-6	.	14	.	CASSPAGGRSPLHF
TRBV9	TRBJ2-2	.	15	.	CASSVGTTNTGELFF
TRBV15	TRBJ1-5	.	14	.	CATSTGYSNQPQHF
TRBV5-8	TRBJ2-2	.	16	.	CASSPPTGPRTGELFF
TRBV4-3	TRBJ1-2	.	17	TRBD1	CASSQDPLGQGLRGYTF